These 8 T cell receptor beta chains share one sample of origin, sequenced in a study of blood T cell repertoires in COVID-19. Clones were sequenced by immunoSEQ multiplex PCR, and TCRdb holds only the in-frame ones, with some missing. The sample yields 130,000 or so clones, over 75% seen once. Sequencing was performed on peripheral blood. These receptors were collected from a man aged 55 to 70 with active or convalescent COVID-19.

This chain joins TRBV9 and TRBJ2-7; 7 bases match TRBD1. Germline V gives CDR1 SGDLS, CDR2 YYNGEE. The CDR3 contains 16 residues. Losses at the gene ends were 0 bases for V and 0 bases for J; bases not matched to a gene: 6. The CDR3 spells CASSVGARGSSYEQYF. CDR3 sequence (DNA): TGTGCCAGCAGCGTAGGCGCCAGGGGGAGCTCCTACGAGCAGTACTTC.

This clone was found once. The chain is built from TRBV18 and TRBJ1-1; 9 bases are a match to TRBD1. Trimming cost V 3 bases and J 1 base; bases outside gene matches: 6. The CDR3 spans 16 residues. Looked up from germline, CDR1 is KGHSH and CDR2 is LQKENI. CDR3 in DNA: TGTGCCAGCTCACCTCCGACAGGGGGTAAGAACACTGAAGCTTTCTTT. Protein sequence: CASSPPTGGKNTEAFF.

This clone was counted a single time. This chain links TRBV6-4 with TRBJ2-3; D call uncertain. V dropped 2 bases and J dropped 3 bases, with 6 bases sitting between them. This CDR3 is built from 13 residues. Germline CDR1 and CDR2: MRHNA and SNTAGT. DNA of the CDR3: TGTGCCAGCAGTGACGAGGAAACAGATACGCAGTATTTT. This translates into CASSDEETDTQYF.

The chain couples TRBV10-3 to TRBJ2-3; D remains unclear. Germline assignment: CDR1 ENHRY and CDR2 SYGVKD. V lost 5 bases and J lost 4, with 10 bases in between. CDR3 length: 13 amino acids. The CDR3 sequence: CAISNPPADTQYF. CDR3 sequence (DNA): TGTGCCATCAGTAATCCCCCCGCAGATACGCAGTATTTT.

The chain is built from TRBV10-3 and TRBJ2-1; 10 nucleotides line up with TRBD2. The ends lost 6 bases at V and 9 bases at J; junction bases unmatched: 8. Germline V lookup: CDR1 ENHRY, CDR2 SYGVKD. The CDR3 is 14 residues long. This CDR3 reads CAIRGGTSASEQFF. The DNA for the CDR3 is TGTGCCATCAGAGGCGGGACTAGCGCTAGTGAGCAGTTCTTC.

The CDR3 coding sequence is TGTGCCAGTAGTATCGTCGGACTAGCGGGAGGTGCAGATACGCAGTATTTT. Encoded protein: CASSIVGLAGGADTQYF. V usage is TRBV19 and J usage is TRBJ2-3; 14 bases agree with TRBD2. Germline assignment: CDR1 LNHDA and CDR2 SQIVND (reference sequence). The CDR3 spans 17 residues. Trimming at V came to 3 bases and at J to 4 bases, leaving 6 bases not matched to a gene.

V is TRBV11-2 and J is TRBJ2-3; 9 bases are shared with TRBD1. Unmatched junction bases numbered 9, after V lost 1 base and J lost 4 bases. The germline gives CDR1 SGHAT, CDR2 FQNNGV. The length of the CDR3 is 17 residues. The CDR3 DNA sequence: TGTGCCAGCAGCTTAGTTCTTGGGACAGGGAGGGCAGATACGCAGTATTTT. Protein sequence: CASSLVLGTGRADTQYF.

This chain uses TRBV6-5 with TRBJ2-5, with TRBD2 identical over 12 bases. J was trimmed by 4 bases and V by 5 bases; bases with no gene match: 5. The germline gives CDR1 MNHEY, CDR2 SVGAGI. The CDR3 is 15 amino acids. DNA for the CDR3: TGTGCCAGCAGTCTAGCGGGAGGGCGACGAGAGACCCAGTACTTC. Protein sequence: CASSLAGGRRETQYF.